This T cell receptor beta chain is drawn from a study of regulatory T cells in long-lasting Graves disease. Time point noted: newly diagnosed GD, antithyroid drugs for less than 3 months. RNA from PBMCs was the source of the TCR library. Looked up from germline, CDR1 is MGHRA and CDR2 is YSYEKL. The ends lost 4 bases at V and 8 bases at J; junction bases unmatched: 13. CDR3 length equals 16 residues. The authors built TCR beta libraries using iRepertoire HTBI primers and Arm-PCR of CDR3 regions. MiXCR, run by TCRdb on the multiplex PCR reads, gives a single entry per CDR3 protein. The sample records roughly 500,000 distinct CDR3 sequences, 13% being singletons. These data are also associated with another study on T cells in Graves' hyperthyroidism and ophthalmopathy.

This TCR came from a man under 40 with Graves disease. The chain couples TRBV4-1 to TRBJ2-1; 8 bases match TRBD1. The specimen comprised peripheral blood mononuclear cells (PBMCs), sampled at new diagnosis, from a patient treated with antithyroid drugs. The CDR3 region is CASSRVGQGARDEQFF. In DNA form, the CDR3 reads TGCGCCAGCAGCCGGGTCGGGCAGGGGGCTCGCGATGAGCAGTTCTTC.